These T cell receptor beta chains were read from a single sample in a study of blood T cell repertoires in COVID-19. Profiling relied on immunoSEQ multiplex PCR, and the TCRdb table lists in-frame clones only, not all of them. There are about 410,000 clones in the sample; about nine tenths occur only once, and roughly 1.4% lies in the top ten. The sample comprised peripheral blood. These receptors were taken from a woman aged 40 to 50 with COVID-19, enrolled during active disease. The CDR3 runs from the conserved cysteine through the conserved F or W. The D gene is left open where the match is weak. A clone size is listed for some rows: how often the clone was seen (once, few, many), or a class if it is expanded.

D	J	V	size	CDR3	DNA
TRBD1	TRBJ1-2	TRBV7-2	-	CASSRDRRGYTF	TGTGCCAGCAGTCGGGACAGGAGGGGCTACACCTTC
TRBD1	TRBJ2-7	TRBV5-5	once	CASSFGTGEREQYF	TGTGCCAGCAGCTTCGGGACAGGGGAGCGCGAGCAGTACTTC
-	TRBJ1-2	TRBV12-3/TRBV12-4	-	CASSLGQSDGYTF	TGTGCCAGCAGTTTAGGTCAATCGGATGGCTACACCTTC
-	TRBJ1-5	TRBV30	few	CAWSKGASGNQPQHF	TGTGCCTGGAGTAAAGGGGCCTCGGGCAATCAGCCCCAGCATTTT
-	TRBJ2-2	TRBV30	-	CAWSVEFTGELFF	TGTGCCTGGAGTGTAGAGTTCACCGGGGAGCTGTTTTTT
-	TRBJ2-3	TRBV18	-	CASSPPSSGDTQYF	TGTGCCAGCTCACCACCGTCCAGCGGAGATACGCAGTATTTT
TRBD2	TRBJ2-1	TRBV7-2	-	CASSLVVGGRGEQFF	TGTGCCAGCAGCTTAGTTGTGGGCGGGAGAGGTGAGCAGTTCTTC
-	TRBJ2-1	TRBV29-1	-	CSVTRGKYNEQFF	TGCAGCGTTACCCGGGGAAAGTACAATGAGCAGTTCTTC
-	TRBJ1-2	TRBV6-5	-	CASSPSGEGGTGYTF	TGTGCCAGCAGTCCCTCCGGGGAGGGGGGAACTGGCTACACCTTC
-	TRBJ2-6	TRBV4-3	many	CASSQDEGAGANVLTF	TGCGCCAGCAGCCAAGATGAGGGGGCTGGGGCCAACGTCCTGACTTTC
-	TRBJ2-1	TRBV7-9	-	CASRYYNEQFF	TGTGCCAGCAGGTACTACAATGAGCAGTTCTTC
TRBD1	TRBJ1-2	TRBV3-1/TRBV3-2	-	CASSPSYTGDYGYTF	TGTGCCAGCAGCCCCTCGTATACAGGGGACTATGGCTACACCTTC
-	TRBJ1-2	TRBV28	-	CASSSHGNGPINYGYTF	TGTGCCAGCAGTTCCCACGGTAATGGGCCCATTAACTATGGCTACACCTTC
-	TRBJ1-1	TRBV7-9	-	CASSVAGSNEAFF	TGTGCCAGCAGCGTGGCGGGGTCCAATGAAGCTTTCTTT
TRBD1	TRBJ2-7	TRBV6-6	-	CASGTVPAYEQYF	TGTGCCAGCGGGACAGTGCCTGCCTACGAGCAGTACTTC
-	TRBJ2-3	TRBV18	-	CASSPPIDRPSTDTQYF	TGTGCCAGCTCACCCCCAATTGACAGACCCAGCACAGATACGCAGTATTTT
TRBD1	TRBJ1-2	TRBV2	-	CASSEVAGGVLRYGYTF	TGTGCCAGCAGTGAAGTGGCAGGGGGTGTATTGAGGTATGGCTACACCTTC
-	TRBJ2-1	TRBV5-1	-	CASSLVGSSYNEQFF	TGCGCCAGCAGCTTGGTGGGGAGCTCCTACAATGAGCAGTTCTTC
-	TRBJ1-5	TRBV15	few	CATSRVGVDYSNQPQHF	TGTGCCACCAGCAGAGTCGGAGTGGATTATAGCAATCAGCCCCAGCATTTT
TRBD2	TRBJ2-7	TRBV7-2	-	CASSPGLAGGRSYEQYF	TGTGCCAGCAGCCCCGGACTAGCGGGGGGACGCTCCTACGAGCAGTACTTC
-	TRBJ2-7	TRBV7-9	-	CASSYLGGTYEQYF	TGTGCCAGCAGCTACCTTGGAGGGACCTACGAGCAGTACTTC